This is a list of T cell receptor beta chains from one sample in a study of blood T cell repertoires in COVID-19. Here immunoSEQ multiplex PCR was the method, and the copy in TCRdb shows in-frame clones only, minus some. Of about 21,000 clones in the sample, roughly 83% were seen once. The specimen was peripheral blood. These receptors all come from an older man with active or convalescent COVID-19. Each CDR3 is given with its conserved first and last residue. A D gene is named only where the DNA matches it firmly. Clone size is stated in some rows and not others, as once, few, many or a class when expanded.

TRBJ1-4 TRBV18 - - TGTGCCAGCTCACCGTCCAGGGGAACTAATGAAAAACTGTTTTTT CASSPSRGTNEKLFF
TRBJ2-2 TRBV27 - - TGTGCCAGCAGTTCGGGACTGCGGGGCTCCGGGGAGCTGTTTTTT CASSSGLRGSGELFF
TRBJ2-2 TRBV19 - - TGTGCCAGTACCCCGACGAGGGAGAACACCGGGGAGCTGTTTTTT CASTPTRENTGELFF
TRBJ2-1 TRBV5-1 once TRBD1 TGCGCCAGCAGCTTGGGGACAGGGACCTCCTACAATGAGCAGTTCTTC CASSLGTGTSYNEQFF
TRBJ2-1 TRBV4-3 - TRBD1 TGCGCCAGCAGCCCCCGGGACAGGGCTTCGAATGAGCAGTTCTTC CASSPRDRASNEQFF
TRBJ1-3 TRBV18 - - TGTGCCAGCTCAGGGATGGAGGTCGGAAACACCATATATTTT CASSGMEVGNTIYF
TRBJ2-7 TRBV5-5 few - TGTGCCAGCAGCTTAGGGACTTACGAGCAGTACTTC CASSLGTYEQYF
TRBJ1-6 TRBV10-2 - TRBD1 TGCGCCAGCAGACAGGGGGCTGATACGAATTCACCCCTCCACTTT CASRQGADTNSPLHF
TRBJ2-3 TRBV28 few TRBD1 TGTGCCAGCAGTTCCTCGGGACAGGGGACAGATACGCAGTATTTT CASSSSGQGTDTQYF
TRBJ2-2 TRBV7-9 - - TGTGCCAGCAGCTTAATAGGGGCCACCGGGGAGCTGTTTTTT CASSLIGATGELFF
TRBJ2-3 TRBV14 once TRBD2 TGTGCCAGCAGCCACTCCAGCGGGGCCACAGATACGCAGTATTTT CASSHSSGATDTQYF
TRBJ1-6 TRBV19 - - TGTGCCAGCGCACCCCCGGGGGGCGCCAACTATAATTCACCCCTCCACTTT CASAPPGGANYNSPLHF
TRBJ1-3 TRBV6-6 - TRBD1 TGTGCCAGCACAGGGGGAGGAAACACCATATATTTT CASTGGGNTIYF
TRBJ2-7 TRBV19 - TRBD1 TGTGCCAGTAGTGGCCCCTCCGGGACAGCCCTTTCCTACGAGCAGTACTTC CASSGPSGTALSYEQYF
TRBJ2-3 TRBV30 - TRBD2 TGTGCCTGGTGTGGGTGCGGGCGGGAGGGCCTCTTTAGCACAGATACGCAGTATTTT CAWCGCGREGLFSTDTQYF
TRBJ2-5 TRBV7-9 - TRBD1 TGTGCCAGCAGCTATCAGGGGGCCGGGGGAGAGACCCAGTACTTC CASSYQGAGGETQYF
TRBJ2-7 TRBV30 - TRBD2 TGTGCCTGGAGTCAGGGCGGGGGATTATACGAGCAGTACTTC CAWSQGGGLYEQYF
TRBJ2-1 TRBV19 - TRBD2 TGTGCCAGTAGTGTTTCTAGCGGGAGGAGCACCTACAATGAGCAGTTCTTC CASSVSSGRSTYNEQFF
TRBJ2-7 TRBV28 - TRBD1 TGTGCCAGCAGGGAGACAGGGGGGAGAGGCTACGAGCAGTACTTC CASRETGGRGYEQYF
TRBJ2-3 TRBV12-3/TRBV12-4 - - TGTGCCAGCAGTTTAGGGGAGACAGATACGCAGTATTTT CASSLGETDTQYF
TRBJ2-3 TRBV6-2/TRBV6-3 - TRBD2 TGTGCCAGCAGTTACGCCTCTAGCGGGGGCCACACAGATACGCAGTATTTT CASSYASSGGHTDTQYF
TRBJ2-1 TRBV4-2 - TRBD2 TGTGCCAGCAGCCGTACCCTGGGCGGGGGCTACAATGAGCAGTTCTTC CASSRTLGGGYNEQFF
TRBJ1-1 TRBV9 few TRBD1 TGTGCCAGCAGCGTAATGACAGGGGAAACTGAAGCTTTCTTT CASSVMTGETEAFF
TRBJ2-1 TRBV7-2 - - TGTGCCAGCAGCCCAGACTGGGGCGATGAGCAGTTCTTC CASSPDWGDEQFF
TRBJ2-7 TRBV6-9 - TRBD1 TGTGCCAGCAGTTATTCCTGGACAGGGGATTACGAGCAGTACTTC CASSYSWTGDYEQYF
TRBJ1-2 TRBV10-3 - TRBD1 TGTGCCATCAGTGCGCAGGGGGCCGGGTATGGCTACACCTTC CAISAQGAGYGYTF
TRBJ1-1 TRBV9 - - TGTGCCAGCAGCGCCTCGGACACTGAAGCTTTCTTT CASSASDTEAFF
TRBJ2-7 TRBV7-2 - TRBD2 TGTGCCAGCACCCGGGGCGGGAGCTCCTACGAGCAGTACTTC CASTRGGSSYEQYF
TRBJ2-5 TRBV5-1 - - TGCGCCAGCAGCTTGGTGGGGGCCGAGGAGACCCAGTACTTC CASSLVGAEETQYF
TRBJ2-1 TRBV7-8 - TRBD1 TGTGCCAGCAGCTACAGGGGTAGGAATGAGCAGTTCTTC CASSYRGRNEQFF
TRBJ1-3 TRBV5-1 once TRBD1 TGCGCCAGTACCCCCACAGGGGCAGCTGGAAACACCATATATTTT CASTPTGAAGNTIYF
TRBJ2-3 TRBV14 - - TGTGCCAGCAGCCAAGGGCTAGGTACAGATACGCAGTATTTT CASSQGLGTDTQYF
TRBJ1-1 TRBV10-3 - TRBD1 TGTGCCATCAGTGAGCGGGACAGGGGTAACACTGAAGCTTTCTTT CAISERDRGNTEAFF
TRBJ1-2 TRBV5-8 few - TGTGCCAGCAGCCTCCAGGGACTGGTCTATGGCTACACCTTC CASSLQGLVYGYTF
TRBJ2-7 TRBV6-5 - TRBD2 TGTGCCAGTTGCCGGGGGGGGAGCTACGAGCAGTACTTC CASCRGGSYEQYF
TRBJ2-3 TRBV5-1 - - TGCGCCAGCAACTTGAGGCAGGGCGTGGGTTTCACAGATACGCAGTATTTT CASNLRQGVGFTDTQYF
TRBJ2-1 TRBV28 - - TGTGCCAGCAGGCAGACTAGTTTTGAGTTCTTC CASRQTSFEFF
TRBJ2-1 TRBV6-1 - TRBD2 TGTGCCAGCAGTGATCAAAAAACAGTACTAGCTAGCGGGACCTACAATGAGCAGTTCTTC CASSDQKTVLASGTYNEQFF
TRBJ2-6 TRBV15 - - TGTGCCACCAGCAGAGGAGGGAACGGGGCCAACGTCCTGACTTTC CATSRGGNGANVLTF